What follows are 22 T cell receptor beta chains derived from one specimen sequenced in a study of T cell responses to AZD1222 COVID-19 vaccine. This table comes from immunoSEQ multiplex PCR, and its TCRdb copy is limited to in-frame clones, with some not included. In the table there are about 56,000 clones, over 80% of which are singletons. The sample was peripheral blood, taken on day 0 of AZD1222 vaccination. The receptors here all came from an adult in good health.

The chain has TRBV19 and TRBJ2-7, with 13 bases matching TRBD2. CDR3 length: 15 residues. The junction had 6 bases not matched to a gene; V was cut back by 7 bases and J by 3 bases. CDR1 and CDR2 from the germline V gene are LNHDA and SQIVND (reference sequence). The CDR3 coding sequence is TGTGCCAGTATGCGGACTAGCGGGGGCCACTACGAGCAGTACTTC. It encodes CASMRTSGGHYEQYF.

The rearrangement joins TRBV18 to TRBJ1-1; 8 nucleotides agree with TRBD1. The ends lost 2 bases at V and 10 bases at J; junction bases unmatched: 12. This CDR3 region has 15 residues. Germline V gene data show CDR1 as KGHSH and CDR2 as LQKENI. CDR3 coding DNA: TGTGCCAGCTCACCAGGGACAGGAGGCTTAGCAGGAGCTTTCTTT. Protein sequence: CASSPGTGGLAGAFF. Full variable domain (missing parts from reference TRBV18 and TRBJ1-1): NAGVMQNPRHLVRRRGQEARLRCSPMKGHSHVYWYRQLPEEGLKFMVYLQKENIIDESGMPKERFSAEFPKEGPSILRIQQVVRGDSAAYFCASSPGTGGLAGAFFGQGTRLTVV.

DNA for the CDR3: TGTGCCAGCAGCGCGGGACCCGGCTCCTACGAGCAGTACTTC. It yields the protein CASSAGPGSYEQYF. The chain uses TRBV9 and TRBJ2-7, with D perhaps assigned TRBD1 or TRBD2 (5 bases each). The CDR3 has 14 residues. CDR1 SGDLS and CDR2 YYNGEE come from the germline V gene. The V and J ends lost 3 bases and 0 bases respectively, with 10 bases between them.

The chain has TRBV3-1 (or the pseudogene TRBV3-2) and TRBJ2-3, with 8 positions matching TRBD2. J was trimmed by 0 bases and V by 0 bases; bases with no gene match: 8. There are 18 residues in the CDR3. Germline CDR1 is LGHDT and CDR2 is YNNKEL (reference sequence). The DNA for the CDR3 is TGTGCCAGCAGCCAAGACCGTCTAGCGGGTATGAGCACAGATACGCAGTATTTT. It yields the protein CASSQDRLAGMSTDTQYF.

Note on this clone: An end of the junction differs from the germline gene, which may be a read error. The chain joins TRBV3-1 (or the pseudogene TRBV3-2) to TRBJ2-7; 8 bases are shared with TRBD2. The V gene's germline CDR1 is LGHDT and CDR2 YNNKEL (reference sequence). The CDR3 has 12 amino acids. The CDR3 coding sequence is TGTGCCAGCAACCAAGCGGGGGTCGAGCAGTACTTC. Encoded protein: CASNQAGVEQYF.

This clone was seen a handful of times. This sequence joins TRBV19 and TRBJ1-5, with D tentatively TRBD1 (6 bases). Germline V lookup: CDR1 LNHDA, CDR2 SQIVND (reference sequence). This CDR3 region has 16 residues. The ends were cut back, 1 base at V and 2 bases at J, with 12 bases in the middle. The CDR3 is CASSIGGAGGNQPQHF. For the CDR3, the DNA is TGTGCCAGTAGTATAGGGGGGGCGGGTGGCAATCAGCCCCAGCATTTT.

This clone appeared a few times. The rearrangement uses TRBV9 and TRBJ1-1; maybe TRBD1 (6 bases). Germline V gene lookup returns CDR1 SGDLS and CDR2 YYNGEE. The CDR3 is 14 residues long. V was trimmed by 4 bases and J by 7 bases, leaving 17 bases between them. Here the CDR3 reads CASSSGVGPIEAFF. CDR3 nucleotide sequence: TGTGCCAGCAGCTCAGGGGTGGGTCCCATTGAAGCTTTCTTT.

The CDR3 reads CASSIGATSPQHF. In nucleotides, the CDR3 is TGTGCCAGTAGTATAGGAGCCACATCGCCCCAGCATTTT. This sequence joins TRBV19 and TRBJ1-5; D gene ambiguous. The CDR3 spans 13 residues. V lost 1 base, J lost 9 bases, and 10 bases lay in between. CDR1 LNHDA and CDR2 SQIVND come from the germline V gene (reference sequence).

V usage is TRBV29-1 and J usage is TRBJ2-1, with 7 bases lining up with TRBD2. Germline lookup yields CDR1 SQVTM and CDR2 ANQGSEA. V was clipped by 4 bases and J by 9 bases; unmatched bases: 6. CDR3 size: 12 residues. CDR3 in DNA: TGCAGCGTTGGGGGAGGGGCCAGTGAGCAGTTCTTC. It translates to CSVGGGASEQFF.

This clone came up many times. The chain is built from TRBV4-1 and TRBJ2-1; D is unclear. Germline assignment: CDR1 MGHRA and CDR2 YSYEKL. V lost 0 bases, J lost 3 bases, and 6 bases lay in between. This CDR3 contains 14 residues. The CDR3 DNA is TGCGCCAGCAGCCAAGAGGGCGGCTACAATGAGCAGTTCTTC. Its protein product is CASSQEGGYNEQFF.

J is TRBJ2-1 and V is TRBV6-5; tentatively, D is TRBD2 (6 bases). Germline CDR1 MNHEY, CDR2 SVGAGI. The CDR3 is 16 residues long. V lost 0 bases to trimming and J lost 4 bases, with 13 bases between them. The CDR3 bases are TGTGCCAGCAGTTACTCGGGGGGAGTAGGATACAATGAGCAGTTCTTC. Amino acids: CASSYSGGVGYNEQFF.

The gene calls are TRBV30 and TRBJ2-7; tentatively, D is TRBD2 (6 bases). Trimming took 3 bases from V and 7 from J, leaving 19 bases between them. Germline-derived CDR1 and CDR2 are GTSNPN and SVGIG (reference sequence). The CDR3 spans 14 residues. The CDR3 loop is CAWRSQGLFGEQYF. The CDR3 region has the DNA TGTGCCTGGAGGTCTCAGGGACTGTTTGGGGAGCAGTACTTC.

This chain uses TRBV5-5 with TRBJ1-4, with D possibly being TRBD1 (6 bases). The CDR3 runs 15 residues. The V end was cut by 3 bases, the J end by 2 bases, with 11 bases between. Germline V CDR1 and CDR2: SGHKS, YYEKEE (reference sequence). The CDR3 loop is CASSSLDSTNEKLFF. CDR3 coding DNA: TGTGCCAGCAGCTCCCTGGACAGTACTAATGAAAAACTGTTTTTT.

V and J are TRBV19 and TRBJ1-2; D perhaps matches TRBD1 (5 bases). Germline loops: CDR1 LNHDA, CDR2 SQIVND (reference sequence). Trimming left V 5 bases short and J 0 bases short, with 10 bases between. The CDR3 covers 14 residues. CDR3 coding DNA: TGTGCCAGTAGTTCCCTGACAGCTAACTATGGCTACACCTTC. Translation gives CASSSLTANYGYTF.

The chain is built from TRBV2 and TRBJ2-1; TRBD2 matches at 7 bases. Trimming cost V 3 bases and J 6 bases; bases outside gene matches: 8. The CDR3 is 15 amino acids. CDR1 is SNHLY and CDR2 is FYNNEI in the germline V gene. The CDR3 DNA is TGTGCCAGCAGTGATGGCGGGAGTGCAGGCAATGAGCAGTTCTTC. Its protein product is CASSDGGSAGNEQFF.

V usage is TRBV27 and J usage is TRBJ2-1; TRBD2 aligns across 8 bases. With V trimmed by 6 bases and J by 5 bases, 9 bases remained unmatched. Germline loops: CDR1 MNHEY, CDR2 SMNVEV (reference sequence). The CDR3 contains 15 residues. In DNA form, the CDR3 reads TGTGCCAGCAGCCGGACTAGCTGGGGGAACAATGAGCAGTTCTTC. Residues: CASSRTSWGNNEQFF.

The chain combines TRBV14 with TRBJ2-7, with D unclear. Per the germline V gene, CDR1 is SGHDN and CDR2 is FVKESK. The V end was cut by 4 bases, the J end by 0 bases, with 10 bases between. This CDR3 has 14 residues. CDR3 in amino acids: CASSLRLGSYEQYF. The CDR3 nucleotides read TGTGCCAGCAGCCTCCGACTTGGCTCCTACGAGCAGTACTTC.

V and J are TRBV11-3 and TRBJ2-1; D not resolved. Looked up from germline, CDR1 is SGHNT and CDR2 is YENEEA. V lost 4 bases to trimming and J lost 5 bases, with 9 bases between them. The CDR3 covers 13 residues. CDR3 sequence reads: CASSSRRNNEQFF. CDR3 nucleotide sequence: TGTGCCAGCAGCTCACGCCGTAACAATGAGCAGTTCTTC. Filled out from reference TRBV11-3 and TRBJ2-1, the complete variable domain reads EAGVVQSPRYKIIEKKQPVAFWCNPISGHNTLYWYLQNLGQGPELLIRYENEEAVDDSQLPKDRFSAERLKGVDSTLKIQPAELGDSAVYLCASSSRRNNEQFFGPGTRLTVL.

V and J are TRBV11-3 and TRBJ1-1; weak D call: TRBD1 (5 bases). The CDR3 has 13 residues. V lost 4 bases and J 1 base, leaving 7 bases between the germline ends. Germline V gene data show CDR1 as SGHNT and CDR2 as YENEEA. CDR3 loop: CASSSGRNTEAFF. The CDR3 DNA follows: TGTGCCAGCAGCTCGGGACGGAACACTGAAGCTTTCTTT.

The chain couples TRBV19 to TRBJ2-3; TRBD1 agrees at 7 bases. The ends lost 5 bases at V and 1 base at J; junction bases unmatched: 15. The CDR3 length is 18 residues. Germline loops: CDR1 LNHDA, CDR2 SQIVND (reference sequence). CDR3 sequence: CASSATYDRVEGTDTQYF. CDR3 DNA: TGTGCCAGTAGTGCGACATACGACAGGGTAGAGGGCACAGATACGCAGTATTTT.

The J gene is TRBJ1-2, the V gene TRBV28; 7 bases agree with TRBD1. CDR1 and CDR2 from the germline V gene are MDHEN and SYDVKM. V shed 11 bases and J 4 bases; nucleotides not matched to a gene: 7. This CDR3 has 12 residues. The CDR3 reads CAHSGGTYGYTF. In DNA form, the CDR3 reads TGTGCCCACTCAGGGGGAACCTATGGCTACACCTTC.

The rearrangement links TRBV15 to TRBJ2-7, with TRBD2 identical over 7 bases. Losses at the gene ends were 3 bases for V and 0 bases for J; bases not matched to a gene: 8. This CDR3 region has 16 residues. Germline-derived CDR1 and CDR2 are LNHNV and YYDKDF (reference sequence). This chain's CDR3 is CATSSPERGSSYEQYF. The CDR3 DNA sequence: TGTGCCACCAGCAGCCCTGAGCGGGGAAGCTCCTACGAGCAGTACTTC.